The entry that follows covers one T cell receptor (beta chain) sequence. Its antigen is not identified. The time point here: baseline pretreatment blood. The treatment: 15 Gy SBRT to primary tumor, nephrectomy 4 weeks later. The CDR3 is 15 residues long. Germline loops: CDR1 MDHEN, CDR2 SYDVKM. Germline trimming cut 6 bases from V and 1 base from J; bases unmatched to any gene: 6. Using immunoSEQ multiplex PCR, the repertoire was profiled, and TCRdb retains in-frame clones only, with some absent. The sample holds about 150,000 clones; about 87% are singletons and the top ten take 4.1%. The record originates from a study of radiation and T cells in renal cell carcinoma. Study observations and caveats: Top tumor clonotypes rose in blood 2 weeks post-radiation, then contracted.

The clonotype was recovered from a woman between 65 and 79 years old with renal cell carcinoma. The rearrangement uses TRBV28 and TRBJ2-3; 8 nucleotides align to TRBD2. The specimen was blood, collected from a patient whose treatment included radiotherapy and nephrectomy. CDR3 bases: TGTGCCAGCAGGCCCGGGAGGGGGGGCACAGATACGCAGTATTTT. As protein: CASRPGRGGTDTQYF.